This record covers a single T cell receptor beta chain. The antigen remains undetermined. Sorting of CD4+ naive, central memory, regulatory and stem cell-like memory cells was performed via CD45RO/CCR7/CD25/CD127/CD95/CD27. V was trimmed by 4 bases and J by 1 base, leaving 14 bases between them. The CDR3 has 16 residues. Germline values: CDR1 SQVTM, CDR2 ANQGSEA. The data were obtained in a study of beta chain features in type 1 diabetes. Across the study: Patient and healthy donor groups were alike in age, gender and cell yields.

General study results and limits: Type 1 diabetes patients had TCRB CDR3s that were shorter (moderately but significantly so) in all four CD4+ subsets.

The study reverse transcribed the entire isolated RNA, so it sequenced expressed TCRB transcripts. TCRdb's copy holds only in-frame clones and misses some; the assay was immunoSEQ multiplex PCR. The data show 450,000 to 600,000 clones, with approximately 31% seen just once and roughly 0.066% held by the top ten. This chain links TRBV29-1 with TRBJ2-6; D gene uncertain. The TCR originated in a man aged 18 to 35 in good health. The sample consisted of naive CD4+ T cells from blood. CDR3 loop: CSVAAFVGSGANVLTF. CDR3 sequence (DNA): TGCAGCGTTGCGGCCTTCGTGGGGTCTGGGGCCAACGTCCTGACTTTC.